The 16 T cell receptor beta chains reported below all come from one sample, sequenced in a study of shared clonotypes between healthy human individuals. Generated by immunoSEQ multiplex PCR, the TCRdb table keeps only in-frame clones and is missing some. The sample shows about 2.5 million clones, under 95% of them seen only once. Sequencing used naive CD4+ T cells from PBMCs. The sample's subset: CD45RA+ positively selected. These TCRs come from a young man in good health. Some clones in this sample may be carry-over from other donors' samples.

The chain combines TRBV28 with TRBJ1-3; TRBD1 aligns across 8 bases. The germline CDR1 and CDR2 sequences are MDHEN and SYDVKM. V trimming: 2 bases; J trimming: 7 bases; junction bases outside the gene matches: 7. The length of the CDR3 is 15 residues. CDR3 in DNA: TGTGCCAGCAGTTTAGACAGGGGAAGAGGGAACACCATATATTTT. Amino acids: CASSLDRGRGNTIYF. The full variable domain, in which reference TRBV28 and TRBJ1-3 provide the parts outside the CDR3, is DVKVTQSSRYLVKRTGEKVFLECVQDMDHENMFWYRQDPGLGLRLIYFSYDVKMKEKGDIPEGYSVSREKKERFSLILESASTNQTSMYLCASSLDRGRGNTIYFGEGSWLTVV.

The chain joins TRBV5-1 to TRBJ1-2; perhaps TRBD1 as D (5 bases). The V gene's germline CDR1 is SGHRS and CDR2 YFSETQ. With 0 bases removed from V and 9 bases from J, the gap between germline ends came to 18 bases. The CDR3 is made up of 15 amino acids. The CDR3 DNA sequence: TGCGCCAGCAGCTTGGCCGGGGGTAGGGACGCTCGCTACACCTTC. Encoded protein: CASSLAGGRDARYTF.

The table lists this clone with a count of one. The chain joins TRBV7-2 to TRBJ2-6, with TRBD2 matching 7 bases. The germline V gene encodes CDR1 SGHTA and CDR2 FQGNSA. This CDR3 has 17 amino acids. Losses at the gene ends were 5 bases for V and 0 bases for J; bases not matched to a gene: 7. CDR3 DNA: TGTGCCAGCAGCCAAGCGGGGCTCAGCTCTGGGGCCAACGTCCTGACTTTC. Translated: CASSQAGLSSGANVLTF.

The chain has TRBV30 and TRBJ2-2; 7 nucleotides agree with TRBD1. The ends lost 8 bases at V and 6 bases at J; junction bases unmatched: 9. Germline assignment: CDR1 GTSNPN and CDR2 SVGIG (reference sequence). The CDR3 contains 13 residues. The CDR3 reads CAGYPGQPGELFF. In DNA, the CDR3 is TGTGCCGGCTATCCGGGACAGCCCGGGGAGCTGTTTTTT.

CDR3 sequence: CASSFLQGVAETQYF. CDR3 coding DNA: TGCGCCAGCAGCTTCCTACAGGGTGTGGCGGAGACCCAGTACTTC. The chain carries TRBV5-1 and TRBJ2-5, with a possible D match to TRBD1 (6 bases). Germline-derived CDR1 and CDR2 are SGHRS and YFSETQ. Deletions cut 2 bases from V and 5 bases from J, with 16 bases between. The CDR3 length is 15 residues.

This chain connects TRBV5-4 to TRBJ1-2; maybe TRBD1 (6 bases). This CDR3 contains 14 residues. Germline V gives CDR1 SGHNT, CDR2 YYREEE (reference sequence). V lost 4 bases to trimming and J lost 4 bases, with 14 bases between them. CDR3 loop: CASSPPGGGYGYTF. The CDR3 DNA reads TGTGCCAGCAGCCCCCCGGGGGGCGGCTATGGCTACACCTTC.

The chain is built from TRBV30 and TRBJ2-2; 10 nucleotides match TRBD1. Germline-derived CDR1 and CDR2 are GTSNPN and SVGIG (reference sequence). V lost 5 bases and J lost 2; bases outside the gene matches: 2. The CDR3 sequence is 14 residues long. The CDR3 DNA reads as TGTGCCTGGGGGACAGGGGACAACACCGGGGAGCTGTTTTTT. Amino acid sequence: CAWGTGDNTGELFF.

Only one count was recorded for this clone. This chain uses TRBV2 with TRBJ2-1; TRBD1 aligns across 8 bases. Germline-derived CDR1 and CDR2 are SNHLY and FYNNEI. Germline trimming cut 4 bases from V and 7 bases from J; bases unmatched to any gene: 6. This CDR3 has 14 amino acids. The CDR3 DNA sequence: TGTGCCAGCAGTGGTCTACAGGGGGAGAATGAGCAGTTCTTC. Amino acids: CASSGLQGENEQFF.

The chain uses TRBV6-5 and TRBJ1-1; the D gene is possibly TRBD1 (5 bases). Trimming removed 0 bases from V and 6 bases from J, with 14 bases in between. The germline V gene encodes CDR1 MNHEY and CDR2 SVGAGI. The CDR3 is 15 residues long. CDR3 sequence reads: CASSYSEGRDAEAFF. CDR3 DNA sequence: TGTGCCAGCAGTTACTCGGAGGGGAGGGACGCTGAAGCTTTCTTT.

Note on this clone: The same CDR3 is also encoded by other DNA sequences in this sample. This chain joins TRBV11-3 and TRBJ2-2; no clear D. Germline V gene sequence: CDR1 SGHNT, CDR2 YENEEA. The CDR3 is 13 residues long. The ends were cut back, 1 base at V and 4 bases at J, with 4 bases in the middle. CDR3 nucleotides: TGTGCCAGCAGCTTAGGACCCACCGGGGAGCTGTTTTTT. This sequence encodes CASSLGPTGELFF.

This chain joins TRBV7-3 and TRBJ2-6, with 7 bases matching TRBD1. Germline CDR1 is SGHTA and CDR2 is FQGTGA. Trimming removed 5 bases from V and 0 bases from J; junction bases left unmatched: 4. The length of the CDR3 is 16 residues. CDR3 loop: CASSRQGSSGANVLTF. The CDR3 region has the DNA TGTGCCAGCAGCCGACAGGGCAGCTCTGGGGCCAACGTCCTGACTTTC. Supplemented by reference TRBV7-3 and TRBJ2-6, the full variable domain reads GAGVSQTPSNKVTEKGKYVELRCDPISGHTALYWYRQSLGQGPEFLIYFQGTGAADDSGLPNDRFFAVRPEGSVSTLKIQRTERGDSAVYLCASSRQGSSGANVLTFGAGSRLTVL.

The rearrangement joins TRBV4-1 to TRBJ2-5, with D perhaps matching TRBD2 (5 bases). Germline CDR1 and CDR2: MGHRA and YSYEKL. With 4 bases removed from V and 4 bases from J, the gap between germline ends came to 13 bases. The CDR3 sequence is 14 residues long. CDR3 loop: CASSLTQLGETQYF. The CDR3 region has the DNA TGCGCCAGCAGCCTTACACAACTAGGAGAGACCCAGTACTTC.

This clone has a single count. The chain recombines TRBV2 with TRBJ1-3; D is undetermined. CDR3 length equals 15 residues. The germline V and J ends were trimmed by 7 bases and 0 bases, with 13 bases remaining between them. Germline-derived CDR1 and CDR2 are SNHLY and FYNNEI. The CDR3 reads CASTVWWGSGNTIYF. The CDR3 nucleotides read TGTGCCAGCACAGTGTGGTGGGGCTCTGGAAACACCATATATTTT.

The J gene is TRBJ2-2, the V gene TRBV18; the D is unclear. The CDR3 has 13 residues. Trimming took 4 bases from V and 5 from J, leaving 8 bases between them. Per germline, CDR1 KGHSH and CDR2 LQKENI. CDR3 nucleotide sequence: TGTGCCAGCTCACTCACTGGGACCGGGGAGCTGTTTTTT. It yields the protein CASSLTGTGELFF.

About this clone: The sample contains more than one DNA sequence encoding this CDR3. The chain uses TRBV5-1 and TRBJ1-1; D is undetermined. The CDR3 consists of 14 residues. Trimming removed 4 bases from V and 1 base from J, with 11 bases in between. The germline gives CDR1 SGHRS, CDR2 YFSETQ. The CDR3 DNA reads TGCGCCAGCAGCCCGAGTCGGGGGAACACTGAAGCTTTCTTT. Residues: CASSPSRGNTEAFF. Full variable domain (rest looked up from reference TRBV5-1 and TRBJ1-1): KAGVTQTPRYLIKTRGQQVTLSCSPISGHRSVSWYQQTPGQGLQFLFEYFSETQRNKGNFPGRFSGRQFSNSRSEMNVSTLELGDSALYLCASSPSRGNTEAFFGQGTRLTVV.

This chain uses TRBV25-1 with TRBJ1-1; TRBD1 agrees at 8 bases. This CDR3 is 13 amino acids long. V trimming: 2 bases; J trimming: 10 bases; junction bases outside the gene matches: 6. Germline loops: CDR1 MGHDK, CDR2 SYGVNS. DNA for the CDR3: TGTGCCAGCAGTGAAGGCAGGGGGCTCATAGCTTTCTTT. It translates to CASSEGRGLIAFF.